This TCR beta chain was profiled in a study of CD8 T cells in ankylosing spondylitis. Study-wide results and caveats: Within peripheral blood, clones linked to disease were CD8+ and relatively rare. In reactive arthritis synovial fluid and blood, some motif variants had been reported before. In ankylosing spondylitis patients, matched synovial fluid reportedly showed significant enrichment of disease-linked clones. A TCR beta motif made of fewer than ten highly homologous variants seemed typical of ankylosing spondylitis blood.

Germline-derived CDR1 and CDR2 are DFQATT and SNEGSKA (reference sequence). The CDR3 length is 14 residues. V trimming: 3 bases; J trimming: 3 bases; junction bases outside the gene matches: 5. In this sample, this clonotype turned up a few times. The antigen remains undetermined. By quantitative 5'-RACE with molecular barcodes, the TCR beta libraries were made. TCRdb reprocessed the 5' RACE reads with MiXCR, giving one entry per CDR3 protein. The data hold 700,000 to 1,000,000 distinct CDR3 sequences, with about an eighth observed a single time. The clonotype originates from a male donor with ankylosing spondylitis. Sequencing input: blood, either unsorted or a sorted T cell fraction (not recorded which). V usage is TRBV20-1 and J usage is TRBJ1-2; 9 positions agree with TRBD1. The CDR3 loop reads CSASGDRAYYGYTF. The DNA of the CDR3 is TGCAGTGCTAGCGGGGACAGGGCGTACTATGGCTACACCTTC.